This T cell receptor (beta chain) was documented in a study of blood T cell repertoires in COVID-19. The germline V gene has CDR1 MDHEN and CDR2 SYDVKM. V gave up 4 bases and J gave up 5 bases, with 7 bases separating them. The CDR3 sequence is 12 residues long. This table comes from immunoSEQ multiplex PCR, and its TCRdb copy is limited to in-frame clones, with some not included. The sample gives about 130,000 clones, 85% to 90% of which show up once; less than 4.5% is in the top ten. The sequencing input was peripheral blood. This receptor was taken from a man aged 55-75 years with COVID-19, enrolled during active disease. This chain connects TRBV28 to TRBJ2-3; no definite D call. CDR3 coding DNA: TGTGCCAGCAGTTCGACACAAGATACGCAGTATTTT. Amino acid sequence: CASSSTQDTQYF. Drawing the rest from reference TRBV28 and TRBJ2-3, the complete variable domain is DVKVTQSSRYLVKRTGEKVFLECVQDMDHENMFWYRQDPGLGLRLIYFSYDVKMKEKGDIPEGYSVSREKKERFSLILESASTNQTSMYLCASSSTQDTQYFGPGTRLTVL.